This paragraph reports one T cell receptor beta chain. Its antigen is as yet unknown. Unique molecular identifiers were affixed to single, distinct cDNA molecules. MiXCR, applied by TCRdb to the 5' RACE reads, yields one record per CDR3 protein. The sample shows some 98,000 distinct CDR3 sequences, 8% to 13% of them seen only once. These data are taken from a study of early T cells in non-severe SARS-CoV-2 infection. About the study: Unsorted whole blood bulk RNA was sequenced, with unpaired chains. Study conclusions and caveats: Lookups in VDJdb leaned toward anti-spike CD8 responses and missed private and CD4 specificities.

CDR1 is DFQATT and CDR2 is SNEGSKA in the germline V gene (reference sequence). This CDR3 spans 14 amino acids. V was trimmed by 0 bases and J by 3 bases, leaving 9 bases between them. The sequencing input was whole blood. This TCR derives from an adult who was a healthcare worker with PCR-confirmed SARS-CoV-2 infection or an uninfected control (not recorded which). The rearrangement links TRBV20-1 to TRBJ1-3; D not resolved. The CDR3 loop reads CSARDHNIGNTIYF. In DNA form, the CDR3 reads TGCAGTGCTAGAGACCATAACATTGGAAACACCATATATTTT.